These 2 T cell receptor beta chains originate from one sample sequenced in a study of response to subunit inactivated influenza vaccine. TCRdb fed the RT-PCR reads into MiXCR, producing one record per CDR3 protein. The sample has about 650,000 distinct CDR3 sequences, approximately 14% seen once. Sequenced material: PBMCs from blood, taken 12 days after vaccination. These receptors originate from a man aged 50 to 60 who received an inactivated influenza vaccine.

The genes are TRBV7-6 and TRBJ2-7; D tentatively reads TRBD1 or TRBD2 (7 bases each). V was shortened by 1 base and J by 0 bases, with 13 bases between the two germline ends. The CDR3 totals 16 residues. CDR1 SGHVS and CDR2 FNYEAQ come from the germline V gene. In DNA, the CDR3 is TGTGCCAGCAGCTTAGTCGGGGAGGGGGCCTCCTACGAGCAGTACTTC. As protein: CASSLVGEGASYEQYF.

Many counts were recorded for this clonotype. The chain uses TRBV20-1 and TRBJ2-1; the D gene is possibly TRBD1 (5 bases). The germline V gene has CDR1 DFQATT and CDR2 SNEGSKA (reference sequence). The V end was cut by 3 bases, the J end by 7 bases, with 25 bases between. This CDR3 spans 17 amino acids. The CDR3 bases are TGCAGTGCTAGTCCGGACACCGCTCGGTGGGTGAGGAATGAGCAGTTCTTC. Amino acid sequence: CSASPDTARWVRNEQFF.